This passage covers 21 T cell receptor beta chains from one sample sequenced in a study of molecular identifiers for immune sequencing clone quantification. A single record per CDR3 protein comes from TCRdb applying MiXCR to the PCR reads. The sample has approximately 680,000 distinct CDR3 sequences, 25% seen once. What was sequenced was naive CD8+ T cells from blood, with Jurkat cell RNA spiked in. Subset described: FACS-sorted CD8+CD4-CCR7+CD45RA+ naive T cells. These receptors all stem from a human donor in good health. Some libraries in this study had Jurkat cell RNA spiked in.

This clonotype was picked up many times. This chain connects TRBV24-1 to TRBJ2-3, with no clear D. This CDR3 comprises 13 residues. V was shortened by 4 bases and J by 6 bases, with 10 bases between the two germline ends. Germline-derived CDR1 and CDR2 are KGHDR and SFDVKD. The CDR3 loop reads CATSDLSQDTQYF. In DNA, the CDR3 is TGTGCCACCAGTGACCTGAGCCAGGATACGCAGTATTTT.

To note about this clonotype: A much larger clone differs by one base, so this may be a read error. The CDR3 carries no conserved terminal phenylalanine or tryptophan, so it likely arises from a read error. CDR3 loop: CASSAPGAGFTDTQYL. The CDR3 DNA follows: TGTGCCAGCAGTGCCCCGGGGGCGGGGTTCACAGATACGCAGTATCTT. The V call is TRBV9, the J call TRBJ2-3, with D possibly being TRBD1 or TRBD2 (6 bases each). Germline-derived CDR1 and CDR2 are SGDLS and YYNGEE. This CDR3 spans 16 amino acids. V lost 5 bases and J 2 bases, leaving 18 bases between the germline ends.

There are many counts of this clonotype. The chain joins TRBV20-1 to TRBJ1-2; D may be TRBD1 (5 bases). V was shortened by 0 bases and J by 3 bases, with 11 bases between the two germline ends. CDR1 is DFQATT and CDR2 is SNEGSKA in the germline V gene (reference sequence). The CDR3 is made up of 14 amino acids. CDR3 nucleotides: TGCAGTGCTAGAGATCCGGTGACAGACTATGGCTACACCTTC. Translation gives CSARDPVTDYGYTF.

V is TRBV2 and J is TRBJ2-7, with D maybe TRBD2 (6 bases). The V gene's germline CDR1 is SNHLY and CDR2 FYNNEI. The CDR3 covers 15 residues. Trimming shortened V by 3 bases and J by 2 bases, and 14 bases separated the two germline ends. CDR3 bases: TGTGCCAGCAGTGAGAAGAGGGAGCGGGCCTACGAGCAGTACTTC. This sequence encodes CASSEKRERAYEQYF.

This clonotype was seen repeatedly, ten times or more. This sequence joins TRBV14 and TRBJ2-7; 7 nucleotides align to TRBD1. The J segment lost 4 bases and the V segment lost 5 bases, leaving 5 bases of the junction unmatched. The CDR3 is made up of 13 amino acids. Germline V gene sequence: CDR1 SGHDN, CDR2 FVKESK. CDR3 nucleotide sequence: TGTGCCAGCAGCTTTGAACAGGGGTACGAGCAGTACTTC. Encoded protein: CASSFEQGYEQYF.

The CDR3 spells CASSEFSGTGGRQPQHF. The DNA of the CDR3 is TGCGCCAGCAGTGAGTTTTCCGGGACAGGGGGGAGGCAGCCCCAGCATTTT. The chain is built from TRBV10-1 and TRBJ1-5; 11 bases align to TRBD1. The V gene's germline CDR1 is WNHNN and CDR2 SYGVQD (reference sequence). The CDR3 runs 17 residues. V lost 1 base and J lost 7; bases outside the gene matches: 9.

Notes on this clonotype: Possible read error: a much larger clone is one base away. This chain links TRBV6-2 or TRBV6-3 with TRBJ1-5; weak D call: TRBD1 (6 bases). CDR1 is MNHEY and CDR2 is SVGEGT in the germline V gene. The CDR3 totals 13 residues. The DNA for the CDR3 is TGTGCCAGCGGAACAGGGCGGAATCAGCACCAGCATTTT. It encodes CASGTGRNQHQHF.

The chain is built from TRBV6-2 or TRBV6-3 and TRBJ2-1; 10 bases match TRBD2. Germline V gene sequence: CDR1 MNHEY, CDR2 SVGEGT. With V trimmed by 5 bases and J by 5 bases, 6 bases remained unmatched. The CDR3 length is 15 residues. The CDR3 DNA reads TGTGCCAGCAGTGTCCTAGCGGGAGTCCACAATGAGCAGTTCTTC. Translated, it gives CASSVLAGVHNEQFF.

Comment on this clonotype: A junction end diverges from the germline sequence, so it may reflect a read error. The chain links TRBV19 to TRBJ2-1; D unclear. Per germline, CDR1 LNHDA and CDR2 SQIVND (reference sequence). The CDR3 contains 13 residues. The CDR3 spells CASRHDSYSEQFF. The DNA of the CDR3 is TGTGCCAGTCGACACGACTCCTACAGTGAGCAGTTCTTC.

This chain joins TRBV7-9 and TRBJ2-5, with 14 bases lining up with TRBD2. Germline V gene data show CDR1 as SEHNR and CDR2 as FQNEAQ (reference sequence). Trimming removed 5 bases from V and 1 base from J; junction bases left unmatched: 15. The CDR3 is 20 amino acids. This CDR3 reads CASSDTRTSGGQGPQETQYF. As DNA, the CDR3 is TGTGCCAGCAGCGATACCAGGACTAGCGGGGGGCAAGGCCCCCAAGAGACCCAGTACTTC.

This clonotype has just a few counts. This chain uses TRBV5-7 with TRBJ1-2, with TRBD1 matching 9 bases. TRBV5-7 has ORF status, its function being uncertain. The ends lost 3 bases at V and 4 bases at J; junction bases unmatched: 7. CDR3 length equals 15 residues. The CDR3 nucleotides read TGTGCCAGCAGCTCCTTGGGACAGGGCCTCTATGGCTACACCTTC. Translating it yields CASSSLGQGLYGYTF.

This clonotype was picked up a small number of times. J is TRBJ1-1 and V is TRBV27; D gene ambiguous. This CDR3 spans 13 amino acids. CDR1 is MNHEY and CDR2 is SMNVEV in the germline V gene (reference sequence). Between the trimmed V and J ends, which lost 6 bases and 3 bases, there was a span of 11 bases. The CDR3 loop reads CASSLRMDTEAFF. For the CDR3, the DNA is TGTGCCAGCAGCCTCCGAATGGACACTGAAGCTTTCTTT.

As concerns this clonotype: Compared with germline, one end of the junction differs, possibly owing to a read error. The chain couples TRBV27 to TRBJ2-7, with D perhaps matching TRBD2 (7 bases). Germline V gene sequence: CDR1 MNHEY, CDR2 SMNVEV (reference sequence). CDR3 length: 13 amino acids. CDR3 amino acids: CASSVHRAGEQCF. CDR3 nucleotide sequence: TGTGCAAGCAGTGTACACAGGGCGGGGGAGCAGTGCTTC.

This clonotype occurred a few times. The rearrangement uses TRBV5-5 and TRBJ2-6; possibly TRBD1 for D (6 bases). The germline V and J ends were trimmed by 0 bases and 0 bases, with 19 bases remaining between them. Germline loops: CDR1 SGHKS, CDR2 YYEKEE (reference sequence). This CDR3 has 20 amino acids. The CDR3 reads CASSLGPTGQKSSGANVLTF. As DNA, the CDR3 is TGTGCCAGCAGCTTGGGCCCTACAGGGCAAAAAAGCTCTGGGGCCAACGTCCTGACTTTC.

This clonotype was detected a few times. Since a much larger clone is just one base distant, this may be a read error. The CDR3 reads CASSWDTQYF. In DNA form, the CDR3 reads TGTGCCAGCAGTTGGGATACGCAGTATTTT. The chain couples TRBV7-9 to TRBJ2-3; D ambiguous. The CDR3 is 10 residues long. Between the trimmed V and J ends, which lost 6 bases and 6 bases, there was a span of 4 bases. Germline values: CDR1 SEHNR, CDR2 FQNEAQ (reference sequence).

Concerning this clonotype itself: A clone one base away is much larger, so this may be a read error. The DNA for the CDR3 is TGTGCCAGCAGCGTAGGTGGGGGCTCGGATACGCAGTATTTT. Encoded protein: CASSVGGGSDTQYF. The chain has TRBV9 and TRBJ2-3; possible D gene TRBD1, 6 bases. Trimming removed 0 bases at V and 6 bases at J, with 11 bases between. The germline CDR1 and CDR2 sequences are SGDLS and YYNGEE. The CDR3 loop spans 14 amino acids. The entire variable domain, with the rest obtained from reference TRBV9 and TRBJ2-3, is as follows: DSGVTQTPKHLITATGQRVTLRCSPRSGDLSVYWYQQSLDQGLQFLIQYYNGEERAKGNILERFSAQQFPDLHSELNLSSLELGDSALYFCASSVGGGSDTQYFGPGTRLTVL.

In its sample, this clonotype was seen many times. The genes are TRBV11-2 and TRBJ2-7, with 9 bases lining up with TRBD1. After removal of 8 bases from V and 4 bases from J, the junction contained 6 bases not matched to a gene. The germline CDR1 and CDR2 sequences are SGHAT and FQNNGV. This CDR3 region has 13 residues. CDR3 protein: CASGGTGRYEQYF. The CDR3 DNA sequence: TGTGCCAGCGGGGGGACAGGGAGGTACGAGCAGTACTTC.

This clonotype was detected only once. This chain joins TRBV19 and TRBJ1-1; the match to TRBD1 covers 7 bases. Per germline, CDR1 LNHDA and CDR2 SQIVND (reference sequence). V gave up 7 bases and J gave up 4 bases; unmatched junction bases: 6. This CDR3 has 13 amino acids. The CDR3 here is CASKIGGITEAFF. For the CDR3, the DNA is TGTGCCAGTAAAATAGGGGGCATCACTGAAGCTTTCTTT.

The chain joins TRBV6-1 to TRBJ2-7; D might be TRBD2 (5 bases). V lost 1 base and J 3 bases, leaving 13 bases between the germline ends. The CDR3 extends over 15 amino acids. Germline CDR1 is MNHNS and CDR2 is SASEGT. The CDR3 DNA reads TGTGCCAGCAGTGAAGGGCAGAGGGTCGTCTACGAGCAGTACTTC. Encoded protein: CASSEGQRVVYEQYF.

This clonotype showed up just a few times. The chain carries TRBV20-1 and TRBJ1-1; 9 nucleotides line up with TRBD1. The CDR3 has 14 amino acids. The J segment lost 8 bases and the V segment lost 3 bases, leaving 10 bases of the junction unmatched. CDR1 and CDR2 (germline): DFQATT, SNEGSKA (reference sequence). CDR3 sequence reads: CSARGQGWEMEAFF. In DNA form, the CDR3 reads TGCAGTGCTAGGGGACAGGGTTGGGAAATGGAAGCTTTCTTT.

This chain uses TRBV20-1 with TRBJ2-7, with a weak D call TRBD2 (6 bases). Trimming cost V 0 bases and J 0 bases, with 12 bases left between them. CDR1 and CDR2 (germline): DFQATT, SNEGSKA (reference sequence). The CDR3 consists of 15 residues. The CDR3: CSARERGGASYEQYF. The CDR3 nucleotides read TGCAGTGCTAGAGAACGTGGAGGGGCCTCCTACGAGCAGTACTTC.